What follows describes a single T cell receptor beta chain. The antigen it binds to is not known. Base qualities are missing; no much larger clone stands one base away. The entry originates in a study of STAT5B mutations in CD4+ large granular lymphocyte leukemia (dated by TCRdb to between 2021 and 2023). For the wider study: Among healthy controls, the CDR3 'QG' motif was associated with a particular HLA allele. The study compared the TCRbeta repertoires of patients with CD4+ T-cell large granular lymphocyte leukemia against the TCRbeta repertoires of healthy blood donors. Flow cytometry performed on FACSCanto II or FACSVerse showed that the purified fractions had more than 95% purity among lymphocytes. What the research found in general, with its limitations: CD4-sorted patient repertoires appeared more clonal than healthy CD4+ repertoires, and this difference persisted after removing the putative leukemic clones. The data were not HLA-matched, and the relatively small sample size could explain the higher clonality seen in CD4+ compared with CD8+ T-LGLL. Enrichment of TRBV06-family usage was observed among the top patient clones (8/27) relative to healthy controls (2/35). Each patient's main leukemic clonotypes were private, but 25% of these clonotypes showed up at low frequency in the non-leukemic repertoires of other patients.

Buffy coats from 30 to 40 blood donors, supplied by the Finnish Red Cross blood service, were used as healthy controls. All TCR-sequenced material derived from peripheral blood: patient blood samples and healthy donor buffy coats. Peripheral blood mononuclear cells were isolated by Ficoll-Hypaque gradient centrifugation. For the healthy controls, CD4+ cells were obtained from buffy coats by magnetic purification. The Gentra Puregene Cell and Tissue kit was used for genomic DNA extraction, and quantification was performed on a Qubit 2.0 fluorometer. The CDR3 measures 12 amino acids from cysteine to phenylalanine. Only the CDR3 region is kept as DNA, spanning 36 bases read in frame from base 1. From a lookup of the germline V gene, CDR1 and CDR2 are SGHAT and FQNNGV. V loses 5 bases, J loses 4 bases, and the germline ends lie 8 bases apart. The immunoSEQ assay at survey resolution was used to sequence TCRbeta rearrangements from genomic DNA. Per the authors' processing: In the TCR sequencing data, the lowest productive clonotype frequency that could be detected was 2.59 x 10-5. Analyses included only productive TCRbeta rearrangements, meaning complete and in-frame sequences. The clonality of each sample was calculated as Simpson clonality in the immunoSEQ Analyzer version 3.0. Clones were binned by frequency as very rare, small, medium, large (1-20%) or hyperexpanded (>20%). Generation probabilities were estimated with OLGA 1.2.3, V-gene circos plots were made with VDJtools, specificities were searched in VDJdb, and CDR3 motifs were identified with GLIPH. TCRdb holds this immuneACCESS table with in-frame rearrangements only. Some clones are missing; in checked studies, unresolved V genes explain under half, and the rest has no known cause. V and J calls and clone size are those listed in that table; D and trimming were worked out from the DNA. For this sample the table gives fewer than 40,000 clones, of which around 71% were detected only once. The ten biggest clones cover approximately 0.45% of the sample.

The receptor comes from a human donor in good health. Sequencing was carried out using CD4+ T cells from blood buffy coats. Recombination linked TRBV11-2 to TRBJ1-2; the D gene cannot be named for sure. The nucleotides read TGTGCCAGCAGCAACGCAGGCTATGGCTACACCTTC. This codes for CASSNAGYGYTF.